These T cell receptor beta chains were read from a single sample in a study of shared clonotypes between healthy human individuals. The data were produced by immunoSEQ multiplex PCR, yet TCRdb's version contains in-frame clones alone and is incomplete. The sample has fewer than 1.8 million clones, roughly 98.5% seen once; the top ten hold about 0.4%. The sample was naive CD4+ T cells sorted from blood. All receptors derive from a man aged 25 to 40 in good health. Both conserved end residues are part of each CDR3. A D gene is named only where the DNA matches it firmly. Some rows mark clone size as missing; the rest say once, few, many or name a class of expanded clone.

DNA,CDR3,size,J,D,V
TGTGCCTCAACCCGGGAGGGACTTAGCAATCAGCCCCAGCATTTT,CASTREGLSNQPQHF,.,TRBJ1-5,.,TRBV19
TGCAGCGTTCGGACTAGCGGGAGTGGTGCCTACAATGAGCAGTTCTTC,CSVRTSGSGAYNEQFF,.,TRBJ2-1,TRBD2,TRBV29-1
TGTGCCAGCAGCTCCCCGGGAGGGGGGGGGCACCACGAGCAGTACTTC,CASSSPGGGGHHEQYF,.,TRBJ2-7,TRBD2,TRBV7-9
TGCAGCGTTGGCGGGAACTTCGGGGAGCTGTTTTTT,CSVGGNFGELFF,.,TRBJ2-2,.,TRBV29-1
TGTGCCAGCAGCTCCAATGGGAAGGGGCAGCCCCAGCATTTT,CASSSNGKGQPQHF,.,TRBJ1-5,.,TRBV28
TGTGCCAGCAGCCCAGGGGGCAGAACTTCTGGGGCCAACGTCCTGACTTTC,CASSPGGRTSGANVLTF,.,TRBJ2-6,TRBD1,TRBV7-2
TGTGCCAGTAGACAATGGGGGGGACAGGGGATAAATGAGCAGTTCTTC,CASRQWGGQGINEQFF,.,TRBJ2-1,TRBD1,TRBV19
TGTGCCAGCAGCTTAAAGGGACATACTCTCCAGGGCTACACCTTC,CASSLKGHTLQGYTF,.,TRBJ1-2,.,TRBV7-9
TGTGCCAGCAGCTTGTCCCCGGACAGTAACATTCAGTACTTC,CASSLSPDSNIQYF,.,TRBJ2-4,.,TRBV27
TGTGCCAGCAGCTTAGCTCGCGGGGAGCTGTTTTTT,CASSLARGELFF,.,TRBJ2-2,.,TRBV11-3
TGTGCCAGCAGCCCTCCGGGACGGACAAACACCGGGGAGCTGTTTTTT,CASSPPGRTNTGELFF,.,TRBJ2-2,.,TRBV14
TGCGCCAGCAGGAGTACAGGGACGAACACTGAAGCTTTCTTT,CASRSTGTNTEAFF,once,TRBJ1-1,.,TRBV4-1
TGTGCCAGCAGCTTAGTATTGAACACCGGGGAGCTGTTTTTT,CASSLVLNTGELFF,.,TRBJ2-2,.,TRBV11-2
TGTGCCAGCAGTGGTCCGCTCTCTGGGGCCAACGTCCTGACTTTC,CASSGPLSGANVLTF,.,TRBJ2-6,.,TRBV25-1
TGCGCCAGCAGCTTGGCGACAGGGAGCACAGATACGCAGTATTTT,CASSLATGSTDTQYF,once,TRBJ2-3,TRBD1,TRBV5-1
TGCGCCAGCAGCTTTGGCCGGACAGACGGCTACACCTTC,CASSFGRTDGYTF,.,TRBJ1-2,.,TRBV5-1
TGCGCCAGCAGCCTGGACATCGGGCACTACGAGCAGTACTTC,CASSLDIGHYEQYF,.,TRBJ2-7,.,TRBV4-3
TGTGCCAGCAGTTTATATCTTGTCAGCTTGAACACTGAAGCTTTCTTT,CASSLYLVSLNTEAFF,once,TRBJ1-1,.,TRBV28
TGTGCCAGCAGCCGAAACACGATTAGCACAGATACGCAGTATTTT,CASSRNTISTDTQYF,.,TRBJ2-3,.,TRBV6-5
TGTGCCACCAGCTTTAGGACTAGAAACAATGAGCAGTTCTTC,CATSFRTRNNEQFF,.,TRBJ2-1,TRBD2,TRBV15
TGCGCCAGCAGCCAAGATTTAGCGGGGTACAATGAGCAGTTCTTC,CASSQDLAGYNEQFF,.,TRBJ2-1,TRBD2,TRBV4-1